Below are 13 T cell receptor beta chains sequenced from a single sample in a study of blood T cell repertoires in COVID-19. The repertoire was sequenced with immunoSEQ multiplex PCR; TCRdb's copy has only in-frame clones and lacks some. The sample lists under 300,000 clones, 91% occurring once. The sample was PBMCs or T cells enriched from blood (not recorded which). Source of these receptors: a human donor in a cohort exposed to, infected with or recovered from COVID-19 (not recorded which). The donor label of this sample is uncertain.

J is TRBJ2-7 and V is TRBV7-2, with TRBD1 matching 8 bases. Germline CDR1 and CDR2: SGHTA and FQGNSA. V lost 3 bases to trimming and J lost 4 bases; unmatched junction nucleotides: 5. This CDR3 is built from 14 residues. CDR3 nucleotide sequence: TGTGCCAGCAGCTTCGGGACAGGAAATTACGAGCAGTACTTC. Amino acids: CASSFGTGNYEQYF.

This chain connects TRBV7-2 to TRBJ1-1, with 7 bases aligning to TRBD1. Germline V gives CDR1 SGHTA, CDR2 FQGNSA. The CDR3 is 15 amino acids. V lost 5 bases and J lost 1; bases outside the gene matches: 7. The CDR3 bases are TGTGCCAGCAGCACTTGGGGACAGCCGAACACTGAAGCTTTCTTT. It specifies CASSTWGQPNTEAFF.

V is TRBV7-9 and J is TRBJ1-2, with 9 bases lining up with TRBD1. CDR1 and CDR2 (germline): SEHNR, FQNEAQ (reference sequence). This CDR3 region has 17 residues. V gave up 1 base and J gave up 8 bases; unmatched junction bases: 14. CDR3 in amino acids: CASSLEMDRGGSRGYTF. The CDR3 DNA is TGTGCCAGCAGCTTAGAGATGGACAGGGGAGGTTCGAGGGGCTACACCTTC.

V and J are TRBV19 and TRBJ2-2, with D tentatively TRBD1 (6 bases). Germline V lookup: CDR1 LNHDA, CDR2 SQIVND (reference sequence). V lost 0 bases to trimming and J lost 6 bases, with 8 bases between them. This CDR3 contains 14 residues. The CDR3 nucleotides read TGTGCCAGTAGTATAGATAGGGGGTCCGGGGAGCTGTTTTTT. As protein: CASSIDRGSGELFF.

This chain uses TRBV24-1 with TRBJ2-2; 9 positions match TRBD1. J gave up 6 bases and V 5 bases, and 3 bases lay outside the gene matches. CDR1 is KGHDR and CDR2 is SFDVKD in the germline V gene. The CDR3 is 14 residues long. This CDR3 reads CATSGTGVPGELFF. The DNA for the CDR3 is TGTGCCACCAGTGGGACAGGGGTACCCGGGGAGCTGTTTTTT.

This clone was detected once. CDR3 sequence reads: CASSEALGRGGIYEQFF. CDR3 nucleotides: TGTGCCAGCAGTGAAGCACTGGGGCGGGGGGGGATATATGAGCAGTTCTTC. The V call is TRBV2, the J call TRBJ2-1; 9 bases are shared with TRBD2. The V gene end was trimmed by 0 bases and the J gene end by 8 bases; junction bases not matched to a gene: 11. This CDR3 spans 17 amino acids. Germline assignment: CDR1 SNHLY and CDR2 FYNNEI.

CDR3 loop: CASSLTGGSEAFF. CDR3 nucleotide sequence: TGTGCCAGCAGTTTAACAGGGGGCTCTGAAGCTTTCTTT. The genes are TRBV12-3 or TRBV12-4 and TRBJ1-1, with 9 nucleotides matching TRBD1. Losses at the gene ends were 2 bases for V and 6 bases for J; bases not matched to a gene: 1. This CDR3 has 13 residues.

The rearrangement joins TRBV10-2 to TRBJ1-4; 7 positions match TRBD1. J lost 4 bases, V lost 6 bases, and 5 bases had no gene match. The CDR3 spans 14 residues. Germline CDR1 reads WSHSY; CDR2 reads SAAADI. CDR3 coding DNA: TGCGCCAGCAGCCCGGACAGGAATAATGAAAAACTGTTTTTT. This translates into CASSPDRNNEKLFF.

The chain carries TRBV9 and TRBJ2-5; 11 bases map to TRBD2. Germline V gives CDR1 SGDLS, CDR2 YYNGEE. The CDR3 length is 17 residues. V shed 0 bases and J 5 bases; nucleotides not matched to a gene: 9. Here the CDR3 reads CASSVGGSGGATETQYF. The CDR3 region has the DNA TGTGCCAGCAGCGTAGGTGGTAGCGGGGGGGCAACGGAGACCCAGTACTTC.

The chain carries TRBV5-1 and TRBJ2-1; possibly TRBD1 for D (6 bases). The CDR3 consists of 18 residues. V was trimmed by 0 bases and J by 0 bases, leaving 16 bases between them. The germline V gene has CDR1 SGHRS and CDR2 YFSETQ. This CDR3 reads CASSLATRAQGSYNEQFF. Written as DNA, the CDR3 is TGCGCCAGCAGCTTGGCTACCCGGGCACAGGGCTCCTACAATGAGCAGTTCTTC.

The rearrangement uses TRBV25-1 and TRBJ2-3; the match to TRBD1 covers 7 bases. The CDR3 has 14 residues. Germline CDR1 and CDR2: MGHDK and SYGVNS. Losses at the gene ends were 5 bases for V and 4 bases for J; bases not matched to a gene: 6. CDR3 sequence: CASSRLTGADTQYF. Written as DNA, the CDR3 is TGTGCCAGCAGTCGTCTTACAGGGGCAGATACGCAGTATTTT.

The chain links TRBV13 to TRBJ1-5; 8 bases fit TRBD1. Germline V CDR1 and CDR2: PRHDT, FYEKMQ (reference sequence). The CDR3 runs to 15 residues. V shed 3 bases, J shed 4 bases, and the junction held 5 bases outside the gene matches. Here the CDR3 DNA reads TGTGCCAGCAGCTTTTTTGGACAGGGAAATCAGCCCCAGCATTTT. Translation: CASSFFGQGNQPQHF.

This rearrangement joins TRBV11-2 to TRBJ2-1, with TRBD2 as a possible D gene (7 bases). CDR3 size: 15 residues. CDR1 is SGHAT and CDR2 is FQNNGV in the germline V gene. Deletions cut 0 bases from V and 5 bases from J, with 11 bases between. DNA for the CDR3: TGTGCCAGCAGCTTAGATTGGGGGGGCCACAATGAGCAGTTCTTC. Protein: CASSLDWGGHNEQFF.